This TCR beta chain was recorded in a study of shared clonotypes between healthy human individuals. CD45RO negativity and positive selection for CCR7 defined naive CD8 cells, a population that excluded terminally differentiated effector memory CD45RA+ cells. Healthy and HIV-negative, the adult donors had no recent acute infections or vaccinations. Each replicate PCR on the sorted subsets used 200 to 250 ng DNA (roughly 27,000 T cell genomes). TCRdb's table, derived via immunoSEQ multiplex PCR, lists solely in-frame clones and lacks some. The sample holds under 1 million clones; 85% to 95% are singletons and the top ten take more than 20%. Germline V gene lookup returns CDR1 LNHNV and CDR2 YYDKDF (reference sequence). The CDR3 is 14 amino acids. V was trimmed by 5 bases and J by 1 base, leaving 9 bases between them.

The chain uses TRBV15 and TRBJ1-5; TRBD1 might be the D (5 bases). Material for sequencing was naive CD8+ T cells sorted from blood. The receptor was derived from a man aged 30 to 45 in good health. CDR3 region: CATSGGDSNQPQHF. In DNA, the CDR3 is TGTGCCACCAGCGGGGGGGACAGCAATCAGCCCCAGCATTTT.